This T cell receptor (beta chain) comes out of a study of shared clonotypes between healthy human individuals. Study-wide context: Ranging from 18 to 49 in age, donors were a couple of women and a few men. Study-wide points: It was the few donors that limited the genetic and exposure-history diversity represented.

Replicate PCRs from sorted subsets contained around 200 ng DNA, which is roughly 30,000 T cell genomes. Some clones are missing from TCRdb's copy, which holds only in-frame ones; the method was immunoSEQ multiplex PCR. This table has some 1 million clones, 75% appearing once. Of note for this clone: The antigen remains unidentified.

V gave up 1 base and J gave up 7 bases, with 14 bases separating them. The CDR3 length is 15 residues. Germline values: CDR1 SGHVS, CDR2 FQNEAQ. The TCR originated in a man aged 18 to 29 in good health. Specimen: memory CD4+ T cells sorted from blood. The subset was: CD45RA-negative fraction. V is TRBV7-8 and J is TRBJ1-5; unclear D gene. CDR3 in amino acids: CASSLEGGARQPQHF. The CDR3 nucleotides read TGTGCCAGCAGCTTAGAGGGTGGTGCTCGGCAGCCCCAGCATTTT.